This T cell receptor beta chain is drawn from a study of cytomegalovirus exposure and HLA in healthy donors. Details on this clone: The antigen remains undetermined.

General observations from the study: Earlier findings revealed that most TCR beta V segments proved productive either about 87% or about 30% of the time. The majority of TCR sequences were rare, yet some public TCRs appeared in many donors. The authors listed some 160 TCR beta chains as cytomegalovirus-associated. In the analysis, some V segments, TRBV6-2 and TRBV6-3 included, were excluded as indistinguishable.

60 Vbeta and 13 Jbeta primers were used in PCR. The protocol was immunoSEQ multiplex PCR, while the TCRdb copy is restricted to in-frame clones and leaves out a portion. This sample has under 200,000 clones; 80% to 85% occur once, and the top ten carry about 1.7%. Germline V gives CDR1 SGHAT, CDR2 FQNNGV. The CDR3 has 15 residues. V lost 3 bases to trimming and J lost 0 bases, with 9 bases between them. The sample consisted of PBMCs. The chain employs TRBV11-2 and TRBJ1-3; D unclear. This TCR was recovered from a woman younger than 35 in good health and CMV-seronegative. Here the CDR3 reads CASSFQADSGNTIYF. Here the CDR3 DNA reads TGTGCCAGCAGCTTTCAGGCCGACTCTGGAAACACCATATATTTT.